Shown below are 22 T cell receptor beta chains from a single sample sequenced in a study of shared clonotypes between healthy human individuals. Generated by immunoSEQ multiplex PCR, the TCRdb table keeps only in-frame clones and is missing some. Among 2 million to 2.5 million clones listed, 93% were seen once. Naivety among CD8 cells was defined by CD45RO negativity and positive CCR7 selection, thereby excluding terminally differentiated effector memory CD45RA+ cells. The material sequenced was naive CD8+ T cells from PBMCs. The receptors derive from a man aged 18-30 years in good health. Some clones in this sample may be carry-over from other donors' samples.

The chain has TRBV19 and TRBJ1-2, with 7 positions matching TRBD1. The V gene's germline CDR1 is LNHDA and CDR2 SQIVND (reference sequence). The CDR3 contains 15 residues. Unmatched junction bases numbered 10, after V lost 5 bases and J lost 4 bases. The CDR3 protein is CASSPLTGPLYGYTF. The DNA for the CDR3 is TGTGCCAGTAGTCCACTGACAGGGCCCCTCTATGGCTACACCTTC.

The chain employs TRBV7-9 and TRBJ2-7, with D unresolved. Looked up from germline, CDR1 is SEHNR and CDR2 is FQNEAQ (reference sequence). The V end lost 5 bases, the J end lost 0 bases, and 11 bases lay between the germline ends. The CDR3 runs to 14 residues. The CDR3 sequence is CASSPPASSYEQYF. Written as DNA, the CDR3 is TGTGCCAGCAGCCCCCCGGCTAGCTCCTACGAGCAGTACTTC. Full variable domain (remainder filled in from reference TRBV7-9 and TRBJ2-7): DTGVSQNPRHKITKRGQNVTFRCDPISEHNRLYWYRQTLGQGPEFLTYFQNEAQLEKSRLLSDRFSAERPKGSFSTLEIQRTEQGDSAMYLCASSPPASSYEQYFGPGTRLTVT.

The rearrangement links TRBV29-1 to TRBJ2-6, with D possibly TRBD1 on 6 matching bases. Germline V CDR1 and CDR2: SQVTM, ANQGSEA. V gave up 7 bases and J gave up 8 bases, with 21 bases separating them. This CDR3 contains 15 residues. The CDR3 sequence is CSALTGLVGTNVLTF. The CDR3 DNA sequence: TGCAGCGCACTAACAGGGCTGGTAGGGACCAACGTCCTGACTTTC.

The CDR3 here is CASSLAGLIEQETQYF. The CDR3 coding sequence is TGCGCCAGCAGCTTGGCCGGACTTATTGAACAAGAGACCCAGTACTTC. The chain has TRBV5-1 and TRBJ2-5; D might be TRBD2 (5 bases). Per the germline V gene, CDR1 is SGHRS and CDR2 is YFSETQ. The V gene lost 0 bases and the J gene lost 2 bases, with 14 bases spanning the gap. This CDR3 comprises 16 residues.

This sequence joins TRBV6-5 and TRBJ1-1; 8 bases align to TRBD1. The ends lost 6 bases at V and 4 bases at J; junction bases unmatched: 4. The CDR3 is 13 amino acids. Germline V gives CDR1 MNHEY, CDR2 SVGAGI. The CDR3 sequence: CASSPRGLTEAFF. The CDR3 nucleotides are TGTGCCAGCAGCCCCAGGGGGCTCACTGAAGCTTTCTTT.

The chain has TRBV2 and TRBJ2-1, with 11 bases that match TRBD1. V lost 8 bases to trimming and J lost 4 bases; unmatched junction nucleotides: 7. The CDR3 is made up of 15 amino acids. Per the germline V gene, CDR1 is SNHLY and CDR2 is FYNNEI. The CDR3 sequence: CASFPDRGLYNEQFF. The CDR3 DNA is TGTGCCAGCTTTCCGGACAGGGGGCTTTACAATGAGCAGTTCTTC.

The rearrangement links TRBV7-2 to TRBJ2-1; TRBD1 aligns across 10 bases. The germline V gene has CDR1 SGHTA and CDR2 FQGNSA. The CDR3 extends over 16 amino acids. V was clipped by 5 bases and J by 1 base; unmatched bases: 5. The DNA of the CDR3 is TGTGCCAGCAGCCCAAGGGACAGGGGATCCTACAATGAGCAGTTCTTC. Its protein product is CASSPRDRGSYNEQFF. The entire variable domain, with the rest obtained from reference TRBV7-2 and TRBJ2-1, is as follows: GAGVSQSPSNKVTEKGKDVELRCDPISGHTALYWYRQSLGQGLEFLIYFQGNSAPDKSGLPSDRFSAERTGGSVSTLTIQRTQQEDSAVYLCASSPRDRGSYNEQFFGPGTRLTVL.

The chain couples TRBV4-1 to TRBJ2-7; possibly TRBD2 for D (5 bases). The CDR3 is made up of 13 amino acids. Germline assignment: CDR1 MGHRA and CDR2 YSYEKL. V was pared by 3 bases and J by 3 bases, with 9 bases between. The CDR3 spells CASSQIGSYEQYF. The CDR3 DNA reads TGCGCCAGCAGCCAGATAGGGAGCTACGAGCAGTACTTC.

The chain combines TRBV29-1 with TRBJ2-7; D is perhaps TRBD1 (5 bases). This CDR3 spans 15 amino acids. Germline CDR1 SQVTM, CDR2 ANQGSEA. Trimming took off 0 bases at V and 3 bases at J, with 15 bases between the two ends. CDR3 bases: TGCAGCGTTGAAGACCGGACACTGGCAAACTACGAGCAGTACTTC. Amino acids: CSVEDRTLANYEQYF.

The chain couples TRBV30 to TRBJ2-5, with D perhaps TRBD2 (6 bases). This CDR3 has 14 residues. Germline V gene lookup returns CDR1 GTSNPN and CDR2 SVGIG (reference sequence). Between the trimmed V and J ends, which lost 5 bases and 2 bases, there was a span of 15 bases. In nucleotides, the CDR3 is TGTGCCTGGGGCCCGGGGAGGAAACAAGAGACCCAGTACTTC. The encoded protein is CAWGPGRKQETQYF. Drawing the rest from reference TRBV30 and TRBJ2-5, the complete variable domain is SQTIHQWPATLVQPVGSPLSLECTVEGTSNPNLYWYRQAAGRGLQLLFYSVGIGQISSEVPQNLSASRPQDRQFILSSKKLLLSDSGFYLCAWGPGRKQETQYFGPGTRLLVL.

The gene calls are TRBV7-8 and TRBJ2-1, with D maybe TRBD2 (5 bases). V was pared by 3 bases and J by 7 bases, with 13 bases between. The CDR3 is 14 amino acids. Germline loops: CDR1 SGHVS, CDR2 FQNEAQ. The CDR3 protein is CASSLVGDENEQFF. DNA of the CDR3: TGTGCCAGCAGCTTGGTGGGAGATGAAAATGAGCAGTTCTTC.

This chain connects TRBV28 to TRBJ2-7; tentatively, D is TRBD1 or TRBD2 (6 bases each). Germline CDR1 MDHEN, CDR2 SYDVKM. The CDR3 is made up of 15 amino acids. V was pared by 7 bases and J by 3 bases, with 19 bases between. The CDR3 DNA follows: TGTGCCAGCAATACGGTCCGGGGGCTGCTCTACGAGCAGTACTTC. Protein product: CASNTVRGLLYEQYF.

This clone turned up a few times. The chain combines TRBV6-5 with TRBJ1-5; D remains unclear. Trimming pared 6 bases from V and 0 bases from J, leaving 12 bases between. CDR3 size: 15 residues. Germline CDR1 MNHEY, CDR2 SVGAGI. The CDR3 region has the DNA TGTGCCAGCAGAACGGACGGCAATAGCAATCAGCCCCAGCATTTT. Its translation: CASRTDGNSNQPQHF.

The chain couples TRBV5-4 to TRBJ2-7, with TRBD2 matching 8 bases. Germline V gene data show CDR1 as SGHNT and CDR2 as YYREEE (reference sequence). The CDR3 consists of 15 residues. With V trimmed by 3 bases and J by 6 bases, 11 bases remained unmatched. The CDR3 bases are TGTGCCAGCAGCTCCCCTTCAGCGGGAGAGACCGAGCAGTACTTC. It yields the protein CASSSPSAGETEQYF.

J is TRBJ1-1 and V is TRBV6-1; the D is unclear. The germline CDR1 and CDR2 sequences are MNHNS and SASEGT. The V end was cut by 7 bases, the J end by 5 bases, with 17 bases between. This CDR3 has 14 amino acids. The CDR3 protein is CASTPLYLGTEAFF. In DNA form, the CDR3 reads TGTGCCAGCACCCCCCTCTACCTGGGAACTGAAGCTTTCTTT.

This chain uses TRBV4-2 with TRBJ2-5; 11 nucleotides line up with TRBD2. Trimming at V came to 0 bases and at J to 5 bases, leaving 5 bases not matched to a gene. CDR1 and CDR2 from the germline V gene are LGHNA and YNFKEQ. The CDR3 is made up of 16 amino acids. CDR3 nucleotides: TGTGCCAGCAGCCAAGATCTACTAGCGGGAGCGGAGACCCAGTACTTC. Its translation: CASSQDLLAGAETQYF.

The chain joins TRBV10-3 to TRBJ2-7, with D possibly being TRBD1 (6 bases). CDR3 length: 13 amino acids. V was shortened by 6 bases and J by 5 bases, with 14 bases between the two germline ends. Germline V gene lookup returns CDR1 ENHRY and CDR2 SYGVKD. The CDR3 region has the DNA TGTGCCATCAGGGCTACAGGGTTCGACGAGCAGTACTTC. It translates to CAIRATGFDEQYF.

This chain connects TRBV27 to TRBJ2-3; D not resolved. CDR1 and CDR2 from the germline V gene are MNHEY and SMNVEV (reference sequence). V was shortened by 3 bases and J by 3 bases, with 10 bases between the two germline ends. The CDR3 totals 14 residues. The CDR3 is CASSLGIPTDTQYF. CDR3 DNA sequence: TGTGCCAGCAGTTTGGGGATTCCGACAGATACGCAGTATTTT.

This chain connects TRBV9 to TRBJ2-1; 8 bases match TRBD2. CDR3 length equals 15 residues. The J segment lost 3 bases and the V segment lost 3 bases, leaving 5 bases of the junction unmatched. CDR1 and CDR2 from the germline V gene are SGDLS and YYNGEE. The CDR3 region is CASSATGTSYNEQFF. In nucleotides, the CDR3 is TGTGCCAGCAGCGCCACTGGGACTAGCTACAATGAGCAGTTCTTC.

This clone has more than one count but fewer than ten. This CDR3 reads CASSEFVGGPQHF. DNA of the CDR3: TGTGCCAGCAGTGAATTCGTCGGGGGGCCCCAGCATTTT. The chain links TRBV25-1 to TRBJ1-5, with D perhaps matching TRBD1 (5 bases). Trimming pared 1 base from V and 9 bases from J, leaving 10 bases between. Germline loops: CDR1 MGHDK, CDR2 SYGVNS. CDR3 length: 13 residues.

The gene calls are TRBV10-2 and TRBJ1-1, with TRBD1 matching over 8 bases. The CDR3 contains 13 residues. V dropped 8 bases and J dropped 4; count of bases not matched to a gene: 6. Per germline, CDR1 WSHSY and CDR2 SAAADI. DNA for the CDR3: TGCGCCAGCCGAGGACAGGGACTCACTGAAGCTTTCTTT. Its protein is CASRGQGLTEAFF.

The rearrangement joins TRBV10-3 to TRBJ2-7, with a weak D call TRBD2 (5 bases). Per germline, CDR1 ENHRY and CDR2 SYGVKD. V lost 2 bases, J lost 7 bases, and 9 bases lay in between. The CDR3 is 12 residues long. CDR3 amino acids: CAISEVRGEQYF. The CDR3 DNA reads TGTGCCATCAGTGAGGTCCGGGGAGAGCAGTACTTC.